The 28 T cell receptor beta chains given below trace back to one sample, sequenced in a study of blood T cell repertoires in COVID-19. The table came from immunoSEQ multiplex PCR; TCRdb's copy has only in-frame clones and leaves some out. The data contain approximately 150,000 clones, roughly 84% of them seen just once; the ten biggest clones take up about 5.2%. The specimen sequenced was PBMCs or T cells enriched from blood (not recorded which). The source is a man aged 65 to 85 who had been exposed to COVID-19.

The chain carries TRBV18 and TRBJ1-5, with D perhaps TRBD1 (6 bases). V was trimmed by 3 bases and J by 7 bases, leaving 16 bases between them. Germline V gene data show CDR1 as KGHSH and CDR2 as LQKENI. The CDR3 has 15 residues. CDR3 nucleotides: TGTGCCAGCTCACCGGCACGGGGGGCGAGCCAGCCCCAGCATTTT. The encoded protein is CASSPARGASQPQHF. Filled out from reference TRBV18 and TRBJ1-5, the complete variable domain reads NAGVMQNPRHLVRRRGQEARLRCSPMKGHSHVYWYRQLPEEGLKFMVYLQKENIIDESGMPKERFSAEFPKEGPSILRIQQVVRGDSAAYFCASSPARGASQPQHFGDGTRLSIL.

The V call is TRBV2, the J call TRBJ2-5; 10 positions match TRBD2. The germline gives CDR1 SNHLY, CDR2 FYNNEI. The V gene end was trimmed by 6 bases and the J gene end by 0 bases; junction bases not matched to a gene: 4. This CDR3 region has 15 residues. CDR3 in amino acids: CASRASGGDQETQYF. As DNA, the CDR3 is TGTGCCAGCAGAGCTAGCGGGGGAGACCAAGAGACCCAGTACTTC.

The chain joins TRBV18 to TRBJ2-1, with 9 bases matching TRBD1. This CDR3 spans 15 amino acids. Per the germline V gene, CDR1 is KGHSH and CDR2 is LQKENI. The V segment lost 3 bases and the J segment 4 bases; nucleotides outside the gene matches: 4. The CDR3 DNA sequence: TGTGCCAGCTCACCGGGACAGGGCCAATACAATGAGCAGTTCTTC. Translation gives CASSPGQGQYNEQFF.

The V and J genes are TRBV18 and TRBJ2-1; 9 bases are shared with TRBD2. The CDR3 extends over 16 amino acids. The junction had 10 bases not matched to a gene; V was cut back by 5 bases and J by 5 bases. Germline CDR1 is KGHSH and CDR2 is LQKENI. The CDR3 loop is CASSVSGVAGDNEQFF. Written as DNA, the CDR3 is TGTGCCAGCTCAGTTTCGGGGGTAGCGGGAGACAATGAGCAGTTCTTC.

V gene TRBV4-1 combines with J gene TRBJ1-2; D gene uncertain. The CDR3 totals 15 residues. Per germline, CDR1 MGHRA and CDR2 YSYEKL. V dropped 0 bases and J dropped 4 bases, with 12 bases sitting between them. The CDR3 sequence: CASSQDWAARYGYTF. For the CDR3, the DNA is TGCGCCAGCAGCCAAGATTGGGCAGCCCGCTATGGCTACACCTTC.

This CDR3 is CASSLVGRGYEQYF. The CDR3 coding sequence is TGTGCCAGCAGTTTGGTCGGCAGGGGCTACGAGCAGTACTTC. The chain combines TRBV6-6 with TRBJ2-7; tentatively, D is TRBD1 (6 bases). The CDR3 loop spans 14 amino acids. Germline lookup yields CDR1 MNHNY and CDR2 SVGAGI (reference sequence). V shed 4 bases and J shed 3 bases, with 13 bases lying between them.

The chain uses TRBV7-2 and TRBJ2-5; 10 positions agree with TRBD2. The length of the CDR3 is 17 residues. Looked up from germline, CDR1 is SGHTA and CDR2 is FQGNSA. The junction had 9 bases not matched to a gene; V was cut back by 1 base and J by 4 bases. The CDR3 DNA follows: TGTGCCAGCAGCTTAGGGAGAGCTAGCGGGGGTGGAGAGACCCAGTACTTC. Amino acids: CASSLGRASGGGETQYF.

In DNA form, the CDR3 reads TGTGCCAGCAGTGAACTCCAGACCCAGTACTTC. This codes for CASSELQTQYF. This chain joins TRBV25-1 and TRBJ2-5; D is ambiguous. CDR1 and CDR2 (germline): MGHDK, SYGVNS. Between the trimmed V and J ends, which lost 2 bases and 6 bases, there was a span of 4 bases. The length of the CDR3 is 11 residues.

This clone was detected once. The J gene is TRBJ2-5, the V gene TRBV30; 12 bases are a match to TRBD1. CDR1 is GTSNPN, CDR2 SVGIG, per germline (reference sequence). V trimming: 1 base; J trimming: 6 bases; junction bases outside the gene matches: 12. The CDR3 extends over 17 amino acids. The CDR3 loop is CAWSGYRDRGRRQTQYF. The CDR3 nucleotides read TGTGCCTGGAGTGGGTACCGGGACAGGGGGCGACGACAGACCCAGTACTTC.

This chain connects TRBV11-2 to TRBJ2-1, with D possibly TRBD1 on 6 matching bases. CDR3 length equals 15 residues. V shed 7 bases and J shed 5 bases, with 18 bases lying between them. Germline V gene lookup returns CDR1 SGHAT and CDR2 FQNNGV. DNA for the CDR3: TGTGCCAGCAAATCTCTTGGGGACAAAAACAATGAGCAGTTCTTC. It encodes CASKSLGDKNNEQFF.

The chain uses TRBV13 and TRBJ1-6, with 9 positions matching TRBD1. The CDR3 runs to 17 residues. The V segment lost 5 bases and the J segment 6 bases; nucleotides outside the gene matches: 11. Germline V gene data show CDR1 as PRHDT and CDR2 as FYEKMQ (reference sequence). The CDR3 sequence: CASSLGDRDLSNSPLHF. CDR3 coding DNA: TGTGCCAGCAGCCTCGGGGACAGGGACCTGAGTAATTCACCCCTCCACTTT.

This clone was detected only a few times. The V and J genes are TRBV28 and TRBJ2-1; TRBD1 matches at 9 bases. Trimming at V came to 7 bases and at J to 3 bases, leaving 10 bases not matched to a gene. Per germline, CDR1 MDHEN and CDR2 SYDVKM. The CDR3 has 16 amino acids. CDR3 bases: TGTGCCAGCACCTACCCTGGACAGGGGAACTACAATGAGCAGTTCTTC. Amino acids: CASTYPGQGNYNEQFF.

This chain connects TRBV19 to TRBJ1-5; no reliable D call. Trimming removed 5 bases at V and 3 bases at J, with 8 bases between. Per the germline V gene, CDR1 is LNHDA and CDR2 is SQIVND (reference sequence). This CDR3 region has 13 residues. The CDR3 DNA follows: TGTGCCAGTAGTTTGCAGGTCAATCAGCCCCAGCATTTT. Translating it yields CASSLQVNQPQHF.

The gene calls are TRBV9 and TRBJ1-2; 12 nucleotides line up with TRBD1. The length of the CDR3 is 17 residues. Germline V gene sequence: CDR1 SGDLS, CDR2 YYNGEE. After removal of 7 bases from V and 9 bases from J, the junction contained 19 bases not matched to a gene. The CDR3 reads CASCPSGQGAEVGSYTF. The CDR3 DNA reads TGTGCCAGCTGCCCATCGGGACAGGGGGCTGAGGTAGGTAGCTACACCTTC.

The chain joins TRBV27 to TRBJ1-3, with 8 positions matching TRBD1. V was clipped by 3 bases and J by 2 bases; unmatched bases: 6. From germline, CDR1 is MNHEY and CDR2 SMNVEV (reference sequence). The CDR3 is 16 amino acids. CDR3 region: CASSFNRGYAGNTIYF. DNA of the CDR3: TGTGCCAGCAGTTTTAACAGGGGGTATGCTGGAAACACCATATATTTT.

The chain recombines TRBV7-9 with TRBJ1-1, with D maybe TRBD1 (5 bases). V lost 6 bases to trimming and J lost 3 bases, with 14 bases between them. Per the germline V gene, CDR1 is SEHNR and CDR2 is FQNEAQ (reference sequence). The CDR3 covers 14 residues. CDR3 region: CASSKGRGDTEAFF. The CDR3 nucleotides read TGTGCCAGCAGTAAGGGGAGGGGTGACACTGAAGCTTTCTTT.

The chain combines TRBV18 with TRBJ1-2; weak D call: TRBD1 (5 bases). The CDR3 is 14 amino acids. Germline CDR1 reads KGHSH; CDR2 reads LQKENI. The V end was cut by 2 bases, the J end by 1 base, with 8 bases between. The CDR3 loop is CASSPKGLNYGYTF. The CDR3 coding sequence is TGTGCCAGCTCACCAAAGGGACTTAACTATGGCTACACCTTC.

The chain links TRBV6-5 to TRBJ1-2, with D maybe TRBD1 (5 bases). V was shortened by 0 bases and J by 8 bases, with 13 bases between the two germline ends. Germline values: CDR1 MNHEY, CDR2 SVGAGI. This CDR3 is 14 amino acids long. The DNA for the CDR3 is TGTGCCAGCAGTTACTCGGACACTGCTCCCGGCTACACCTTC. Translated: CASSYSDTAPGYTF.

The gene calls are TRBV5-1 and TRBJ2-2; perhaps TRBD2 as D (6 bases). The CDR3 covers 16 residues. Germline V gene sequence: CDR1 SGHRS, CDR2 YFSETQ. Trimming removed 0 bases at V and 6 bases at J, with 15 bases between. The DNA of the CDR3 is TGCGCCAGCAGCTTGGTTGGGACTTCCTCCCCCGGGGAGCTGTTTTTT. Residues: CASSLVGTSSPGELFF.

J is TRBJ2-5 and V is TRBV7-2; D is perhaps TRBD1 (6 bases). With 5 bases removed from V and 6 bases from J, the gap between germline ends came to 16 bases. The CDR3 totals 14 residues. Looked up from germline, CDR1 is SGHTA and CDR2 is FQGNSA. This chain's CDR3 is CASSRQAERKTQYF. The CDR3 coding sequence is TGTGCCAGCAGCAGACAGGCTGAAAGGAAGACCCAGTACTTC. The full variable domain, in which reference TRBV7-2 and TRBJ2-5 provide the parts outside the CDR3, is GAGVSQSPSNKVTEKGKDVELRCDPISGHTALYWYRQSLGQGLEFLIYFQGNSAPDKSGLPSDRFSAERTGGSVSTLTIQRTQQEDSAVYLCASSRQAERKTQYFGPGTRLLVL.

The chain carries TRBV5-1 and TRBJ2-2; 9 bases fit TRBD1. The length of the CDR3 is 16 residues. J lost 2 bases, V lost 4 bases, and 6 bases had no gene match. Germline V gene sequence: CDR1 SGHRS, CDR2 YFSETQ. Here the CDR3 DNA reads TGCGCCAGCAGCGTGGGACAGGGTCGAAACACCGGGGAGCTGTTTTTT. It translates to CASSVGQGRNTGELFF.

This chain joins TRBV7-2 and TRBJ2-1; perhaps TRBD2 as D (6 bases). The CDR3 is made up of 15 amino acids. Trimming took 0 bases from V and 4 from J, leaving 10 bases between them. Germline assignment: CDR1 SGHTA and CDR2 FQGNSA. CDR3 coding DNA: TGTGCCAGCAGCTTAGCCCTAGCGTCTTACAATGAGCAGTTCTTC. Translation gives CASSLALASYNEQFF.

The chain joins TRBV14 to TRBJ2-3; weak D call: TRBD1 (5 bases). V shed 0 bases and J shed 6 bases, with 10 bases lying between them. This CDR3 contains 14 residues. In germline, CDR1 is SGHDN, CDR2 FVKESK. The CDR3 is CASSQEVAGDTQYF. The CDR3 DNA follows: TGTGCCAGCAGCCAAGAGGTAGCAGGGGATACGCAGTATTTT.

The V and J genes are TRBV28 and TRBJ2-1, with TRBD1 identical over 7 bases. The CDR3 extends over 14 amino acids. Germline V lookup: CDR1 MDHEN, CDR2 SYDVKM. J gave up 4 bases and V 7 bases, and 7 bases lay outside the gene matches. The chain's CDR3 is CASTPGQPYNEQFF. The CDR3 bases are TGTGCCAGCACCCCGGGACAGCCTTACAATGAGCAGTTCTTC.

The rearrangement links TRBV5-1 to TRBJ1-2; D may be TRBD1 (5 bases). CDR1 is SGHRS and CDR2 is YFSETQ in the germline V gene. V dropped 2 bases and J dropped 6 bases, with 8 bases sitting between them. This CDR3 has 12 residues. The CDR3 loop reads CASSFSTDGYTF. As DNA, the CDR3 is TGCGCCAGCAGCTTTTCGACAGATGGCTACACCTTC.

The chain employs TRBV19 and TRBJ1-2, with TRBD1 as a possible D gene (6 bases). The germline V gene encodes CDR1 LNHDA and CDR2 SQIVND (reference sequence). With 10 bases removed from V and 2 bases from J, the gap between germline ends came to 11 bases. CDR3 length equals 12 residues. CDR3 coding DNA: TGTGCCACTGCGGACAGAAACTATGGCTACACCTTC. It specifies CATADRNYGYTF.

The chain couples TRBV27 to TRBJ2-3; TRBD2 matches at 8 bases. Germline values: CDR1 MNHEY, CDR2 SMNVEV (reference sequence). The CDR3 contains 15 residues. V shed 4 bases and J 0 bases; nucleotides not matched to a gene: 3. Written as DNA, the CDR3 is TGTGCCAGCAGTTGGCTAGCGGGTAGCACAGATACGCAGTATTTT. This encodes CASSWLAGSTDTQYF.

The chain is built from TRBV7-9 and TRBJ2-7; D gene ambiguous. The CDR3 is 12 residues long. CDR1 SEHNR and CDR2 FQNEAQ come from the germline V gene (reference sequence). V was trimmed by 2 bases and J by 6 bases, leaving 8 bases between them. This CDR3 is CASSLQALEQYF. Written as DNA, the CDR3 is TGTGCCAGCAGCTTACAAGCCCTCGAGCAGTACTTC.